This entry is about one TCR beta chain. Assay: immunoSEQ multiplex PCR; the TCRdb copy retains only in-frame clones and omits some. The sample has approximately 25,000 clones; 70% to 85% are singletons. This sample was taken from a study of T cells in narcolepsy. V was shortened by 1 base and J by 1 base, with 7 bases between the two germline ends. The CDR3 is 15 amino acids. CDR1 KGHSH and CDR2 LQKENI come from the germline V gene. Sequences were obtained from memory (CD45RA-) CD4+ T cells from blood. The sequence was collected from a human donor in good health. The chain recombines TRBV18 with TRBJ2-2; D is ambiguous. This CDR3 reads CASSPLDMNTGELFF. Here the CDR3 DNA reads TGTGCCAGCTCACCACTAGACATGAACACCGGGGAGCTGTTTTTT.